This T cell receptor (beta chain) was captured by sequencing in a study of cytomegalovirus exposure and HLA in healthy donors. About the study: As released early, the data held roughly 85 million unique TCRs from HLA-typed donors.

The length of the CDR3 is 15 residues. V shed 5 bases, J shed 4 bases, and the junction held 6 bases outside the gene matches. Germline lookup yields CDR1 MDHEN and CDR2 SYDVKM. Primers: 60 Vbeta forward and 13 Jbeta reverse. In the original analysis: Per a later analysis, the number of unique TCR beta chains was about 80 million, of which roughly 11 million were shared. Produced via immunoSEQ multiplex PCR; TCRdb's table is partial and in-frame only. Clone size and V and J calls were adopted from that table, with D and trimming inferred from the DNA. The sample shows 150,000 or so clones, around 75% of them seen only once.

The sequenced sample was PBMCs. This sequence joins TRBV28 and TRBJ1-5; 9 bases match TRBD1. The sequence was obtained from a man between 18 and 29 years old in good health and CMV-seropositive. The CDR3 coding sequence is TGTGCCAGCAGTCCGGGACAGGGTCCTAATCAGCCCCAGCATTTT. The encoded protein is CASSPGQGPNQPQHF.